The T cell receptor beta chain described here comes from a study of blood T cell repertoires in COVID-19 (dated by TCRdb to 2018 to 2021). For context, the study as a whole: Samples covering the acute and convalescent phases of COVID-19 were provided by collaborators in the United States, Italy and Spain. The sample metadata nearly always contained a de-identified subject ID, COVID-19 status, age in years and sex. The samples were drawn from the first 160 participants of the ongoing ImmuneRACE study and from some 1,300 subjects provided by 6 global collaborators. HLA class I and class II types, where available, came from metadata supplied by the sample provider rather than from assay-based typing. The prospective study material was composed of cDNA or gDNA derived from T cells, B-cell-depleted T cells, or PBMCs. The repertoires were made available in a free public database intended to serve as a resource for research on the immune response to SARS-CoV-2. The dataset comprised deeply sampled blood TCRbeta repertoires from subjects exposed to, actively infected with, or recovered from COVID-19.

Each collaborating institution followed its own protocols to collect whole blood in K2EDTA tubes. Collaborator samples were shipped for TCRbeta analysis as frozen whole blood, isolated PBMCs, or DNA extracted from either sample type. The immunoSEQ Assay, a bias-controlled multiplex PCR, was used to amplify TCRbeta CDR3 regions from genomic DNA. The original methods were these. The number of nucleated cells in each sample was estimated by amplification of reference gene primers within the assay. Sequence reads were collapsed and filtered to measure the absolute abundance of every unique TCRbeta CDR3 rearrangement. Productive Simpson clonality was computed per sample as the square root of Simpson's diversity index over productive rearrangements. TCRdb retrieved this table from immuneACCESS and kept in-frame rearrangements only. Not all clones are present; in checked studies, unresolved V genes account for under half, and no reason is known for the remainder. The DNA gave D and trimming, while V, J and clone size come from that table. Within this sample are about 250,000 clones, with roughly 85% of them counted one time only. The ten top clones hold around 5.5% of the sample.

From the cysteine up to the phenylalanine, the CDR3 has a length of 16 residues. This entry keeps only the CDR3 DNA: 48 bases, framed from base 1. Looking up the germline V gene yields CDR1 SGHAT and CDR2 FQNNGV. V loses 6 bases, J loses 1 base, and the germline ends lie 17 bases apart. About this clone: Its cognate antigen has yet to be identified. Per-base quality was not reported, and no clone a single base away is much larger than it.

What the study reported, not specific to this receptor: How much clinical and demographic metadata was included differed by source and by participant, and the metadata was provided uncurated.

The V and J segments used are TRBV11-2 and TRBJ2-3; the D region possibly corresponds to TRBD2 (6 bases align). This sequence originates from a man aged 45-65 years with active or convalescent COVID-19. Sequenced material: peripheral blood. The DNA sequence reads TGTGCCAGCAGTTCTCGAGGGGCTAGCGGCACAGATACGCAGTATTTT. It is translated as CASSSRGASGTDTQYF.